This T cell receptor beta chain was captured by sequencing in a study of T cells in tumors after PD-1 blockade. Across the whole study: During anti-PD-1 treatment, some patients continued daily vismodegib 150 mg. Blood samples averaged around 100,000 templates (range about 21,000-260,000) and 36,536 unique clonotypes.

Sequencing used immunoSEQ multiplex PCR; TCRdb keeps in-frame clones, though not all of them. The sample consists of roughly 60,000 clones, roughly 75% of them appearing once. Per the germline V gene, CDR1 is GTSNPN and CDR2 is SVGIG (reference sequence). V lost 4 bases to trimming and J lost 1 base; unmatched junction nucleotides: 12. CDR3 length: 18 residues. The sequence came from a human donor with basal cell carcinoma. The sample was PBMCs, taken before anti-PD-1 treatment. V and J are TRBV30 and TRBJ2-1; TRBD2 agrees at 11 bases. CDR3 amino acids: CAWTPGLAGGRSYNEQFF. CDR3 nucleotide sequence: TGTGCCTGGACCCCTGGGCTAGCGGGGGGCAGGTCCTACAATGAGCAGTTCTTC. Variable domain in full (rest from reference TRBV30 and TRBJ2-1): SQTIHQWPATLVQPVGSPLSLECTVEGTSNPNLYWYRQAAGRGLQLLFYSVGIGQISSEVPQNLSASRPQDRQFILSSKKLLLSDSGFYLCAWTPGLAGGRSYNEQFFGPGTRLTVL.